These T cell receptor beta chains were read from a single sample in a study of spatial heterogeneity in lung cancer. TCRdb re-called the 5' RACE reads with MiXCR, one entry per CDR3 protein. The sample lists just over 70,000 distinct CDR3 sequences, about 8.2% occurring once. The sample was PBMCs, taken at follow-up. The source of these receptors is a female donor with early-stage non-small cell lung cancer. CDR3s include the opening cysteine and the closing phenylalanine or tryptophan. A D gene is named only where the DNA matches it firmly. The size entry is marked missing in some rows and otherwise reads once, few, many or a size class.

J: TRBJ1-5
V: TRBV23-1
size: many
D: -
CDR3: CASGRGGQPQHF
DNA: TGCGCCAGCGGAAGGGGAGGACAGCCCCAGCATTTT

J: TRBJ2-5
V: TRBV10-2
size: many
D: TRBD1
CDR3: CASSDRGQGAGETQYF
DNA: TGCGCCAGCAGTGATAGGGGACAGGGGGCCGGAGAGACCCAGTACTTC

J: TRBJ2-6
V: TRBV19
size: many
D: -
CDR3: CATRRGPGANVLTF
DNA: TGTGCCACCCGCCGCGGGCCTGGGGCCAACGTCCTGACTTTC

J: TRBJ1-1
V: TRBV20-1
size: few
D: TRBD1
CDR3: CSVGEGAERNTEAFF
DNA: TGCAGTGTAGGAGAGGGGGCCGAAAGGAACACTGAAGCTTTCTTT

J: TRBJ2-1
V: TRBV4-1
size: many
D: TRBD2
CDR3: CASSPLGRAVVKEQFF
DNA: TGCGCCAGCAGCCCGCTCGGGAGGGCCGTGGTGAAAGAGCAGTTCTTC

J: TRBJ1-4
V: TRBV15
size: many
D: TRBD1
CDR3: CATSREPQGNEKLFF
DNA: TGTGCCACCAGCAGGGAGCCACAGGGGAATGAAAAACTGTTTTTT

J: TRBJ2-1
V: TRBV6-2/TRBV6-3
size: few
D: TRBD1
CDR3: CASSYGTGWGEQFF
DNA: TGTGCCAGCAGTTACGGGACAGGGTGGGGTGAGCAGTTCTTC

J: TRBJ1-3
V: TRBV28
size: many
D: -
CDR3: CASSPPAGSGNTIYF
DNA: TGTGCCAGCAGCCCCCCGGCGGGCTCTGGAAACACCATATATTTT

J: TRBJ2-4
V: TRBV3-1
size: many
D: -
CDR3: CASSPSGKIKNIQYF
DNA: TGTGCCAGCAGCCCCTCGGGGAAAATTAAAAACATTCAGTACTTC

J: TRBJ1-1
V: TRBV28
size: many
D: TRBD1
CDR3: CASTPGQPTEAFF
DNA: TGTGCCAGCACCCCGGGACAGCCCACTGAAGCTTTCTTT

J: TRBJ1-4
V: TRBV28
size: many
D: -
CDR3: CASSSRQTSNEKLFF
DNA: TGTGCCAGCAGTTCCCGACAGACTTCTAATGAAAAACTGTTTTTT

J: TRBJ1-3
V: TRBV9
size: many
D: -
CDR3: CASSVAGSGNTIYF
DNA: TGTGCCAGCAGCGTTGCCGGCTCTGGAAACACCATATATTTT

J: TRBJ2-7
V: TRBV7-3
size: many
D: -
CDR3: CASSIVVQTEGVQYF
DNA: TGTGCCAGCAGTATCGTCGTACAGACTGAAGGAGTGCAGTACTTC

J: TRBJ2-1
V: TRBV7-9
size: -
D: -
CDR3: CASSWAPNNEQFF
DNA: TGTGCCAGCAGCTGGGCACCGAACAATGAGCAGTTCTTC

J: TRBJ2-4
V: TRBV11-2
size: many
D: TRBD1
CDR3: CASSKGQQNIQYF
DNA: TGTGCCAGCAGCAAGGGACAGCAAAACATTCAGTACTTC

J: TRBJ2-1
V: TRBV7-8
size: many
D: TRBD2
CDR3: CASSLRTSGRTRSFNEQFF
DNA: TGTGCCAGCAGCCTGAGGACTAGCGGGAGGACGAGATCATTCAATGAGCAGTTCTTC

J: TRBJ1-1
V: TRBV7-9
size: many
D: -
CDR3: CASSLWGKDSNTEAFF
DNA: TGTGCCAGCAGCTTATGGGGCAAGGACTCTAACACTGAAGCTTTCTTT

J: TRBJ2-2
V: TRBV7-9
size: -
D: TRBD2
CDR3: CASSKAGETGELFF
DNA: TGTGCCAGCAGCAAGGCGGGAGAAACCGGGGAGCTGTTTTTT

J: TRBJ2-5
V: TRBV4-1
size: many
D: TRBD2
CDR3: CASSQLLAGEETQYF
DNA: TGCGCCAGCAGCCAATTACTAGCGGGAGAAGAGACCCAGTACTTC

J: TRBJ1-2
V: TRBV20-1
size: -
D: TRBD1
CDR3: CSADLPPGQGNYGYTF
DNA: TGCAGTGCTGACCTACCACCGGGACAGGGGAACTATGGCTACACCTTC

J: TRBJ2-3
V: TRBV28
size: -
D: -
CDR3: CASSPQGSDTQYF
DNA: TGTGCCAGCAGCCCACAGGGTTCAGATACGCAGTATTTT

J: TRBJ1-5
V: TRBV19
size: many
D: -
CDR3: CASIGAVGNQPQHF
DNA: TGTGCCAGTATAGGTGCGGTTGGCAATCAGCCCCAGCATTTT

J: TRBJ2-7
V: TRBV29-1
size: many
D: -
CDR3: CSVEDRPFEQYF
DNA: TGCAGCGTTGAAGATCGGCCATTCGAGCAGTACTTC

J: TRBJ2-5
V: TRBV20-1
size: many
D: -
CDR3: CSASTSSETQYF
DNA: TGCAGTGCCTCAACTAGTTCGGAGACCCAGTACTTC

J: TRBJ2-1
V: TRBV6-5
size: few
D: TRBD2
CDR3: CASSYAGLAGVGPYNEQFF
DNA: TGTGCCAGCAGTTACGCGGGACTAGCGGGAGTCGGCCCCTACAATGAGCAGTTCTTC

J: TRBJ1-1
V: TRBV7-9
size: many
D: -
CDR3: CATRGENTEAFF
DNA: TGTGCCACCCGTGGGGAGAACACTGAAGCTTTCTTT

J: TRBJ1-2
V: TRBV3-1
size: -
D: TRBD1
CDR3: CASSPGQDLYGYTF
DNA: TGTGCCAGCAGCCCGGGACAGGACCTCTATGGCTACACCTTC

J: TRBJ1-5
V: TRBV19
size: few
D: -
CDR3: CASSMGDNWESQPQHF
DNA: TGTGCCAGTAGTATGGGTGACAATTGGGAGAGCCAGCCCCAGCATTTT

J: TRBJ1-5
V: TRBV6-1
size: many
D: TRBD1
CDR3: CASSQGAPREGRSNQPQHF
DNA: TGTGCCAGCAGTCAGGGGGCGCCCAGGGAGGGACGTAGCAATCAGCCCCAGCATTTT

J: TRBJ2-6
V: TRBV29-1
size: many
D: -
CDR3: CSVEKLEGANVLTF
DNA: TGCAGCGTTGAAAAGCTGGAAGGGGCCAACGTCCTGACTTTC

J: TRBJ2-3
V: TRBV9
size: many
D: -
CDR3: CASSVATGTDTQYF
DNA: TGTGCCAGCAGCGTAGCAACGGGAACAGATACGCAGTATTTT

J: TRBJ2-1
V: TRBV19
size: -
D: TRBD1
CDR3: CASSPLKGTGDFYNEQFF
DNA: TGTGCCAGTAGTCCTCTTAAGGGAACAGGGGATTTCTACAATGAGCAGTTCTTC

J: TRBJ1-2
V: TRBV7-8
size: few
D: -
CDR3: CASSLEMAGYGYTF
DNA: TGTGCCAGCAGCTTAGAAATGGCAGGATATGGCTACACCTTC

J: TRBJ2-2
V: TRBV29-1
size: many
D: -
CDR3: CSVRETGELFF
DNA: TGCAGCGTAAGGGAAACCGGGGAGCTGTTTTTT

J: TRBJ2-5
V: TRBV5-1
size: -
D: TRBD1
CDR3: CASSLAPGGEETQYF
DNA: TGCGCCAGCAGCTTGGCTCCAGGGGGCGAAGAGACCCAGTACTTC

J: TRBJ2-2
V: TRBV9
size: few
D: -
CDR3: CASSVRTGTGELFF
DNA: TGTGCCAGCAGCGTGAGAACAGGGACCGGGGAGCTGTTTTTT

J: TRBJ2-1
V: TRBV3-1
size: many
D: -
CDR3: CASSLLSSYNEQFF
DNA: TGTGCCAGCAGCCTGCTAAGCTCCTACAATGAGCAGTTCTTC

J: TRBJ1-2
V: TRBV2
size: -
D: -
CDR3: CASNQRQDYGYTF
DNA: TGTGCCAGCAACCAGCGACAGGACTATGGCTACACCTTC

J: TRBJ2-1
V: TRBV7-2
size: -
D: -
CDR3: CAKIEDLSHYNEQFF
DNA: TGTGCCAAGATCGAGGACCTCTCTCACTACAATGAGCAGTTCTTC

J: TRBJ2-7
V: TRBV6-2/TRBV6-3
size: many
D: TRBD1
CDR3: CATGTERREQYF
DNA: TGTGCCACCGGGACAGAGAGACGGGAGCAGTACTTC

J: TRBJ1-6
V: TRBV6-6
size: few
D: -
CDR3: CASIRTANSPLHF
DNA: TGTGCCAGTATACGGACAGCTAATTCACCCCTCCACTTT

J: TRBJ1-2
V: TRBV20-1
size: -
D: -
CDR3: CSARAPGAYYGYTF
DNA: TGCAGTGCTAGGGCTCCAGGGGCCTACTATGGCTACACCTTC

J: TRBJ1-1
V: TRBV5-1
size: many
D: -
CDR3: CASSSLGGDTEAFF
DNA: TGCGCCAGCAGCTCCCTGGGGGGAGACACTGAAGCTTTCTTT

J: TRBJ1-5
V: TRBV2
size: many
D: -
CDR3: CASSELGGIRNQPQHF
DNA: TGTGCCAGCAGTGAATTGGGGGGCATAAGAAATCAGCCCCAGCATTTT